These T cell receptor beta chains were read from a single sample in a study of blood T cell repertoires in COVID-19. Assay used: immunoSEQ multiplex PCR; TCRdb lists only in-frame clones, some missing. The table includes 45,000 to 70,000 clones, roughly 80% detected once. Sequenced input: peripheral blood. Receptors originate from a woman at least 80 years old with acute or convalescent COVID-19. The CDR3 runs from the conserved cysteine through the conserved F or W. D genes are given only for firm matches. Size is stated for part of the rows, as once, few or many counts, or as a class when the clone is expanded.

v_gene: TRBV9; abundance: NA; j_gene: TRBJ2-1; d_gene: TRBD2; CDR3nt: TGTGCCACTTCCACGGGGGGGAGCTCCTACAATGAGCAGTTCTTC; CDR3aa: CATSTGGSSYNEQFF
v_gene: TRBV6-1; abundance: NA; j_gene: TRBJ2-7; d_gene: TRBD2; CDR3nt: TGTGCCAGCAGTGAAGCAGCTAGCGGGGGCTACGAGCAGTACTTC; CDR3aa: CASSEAASGGYEQYF
v_gene: TRBV10-2; abundance: NA; j_gene: TRBJ2-5; d_gene: NA; CDR3nt: TGCGCCAGCAGTGCTGGACTTGAGACCCAGTACTTC; CDR3aa: CASSAGLETQYF
v_gene: TRBV6-5; abundance: NA; j_gene: TRBJ1-1; d_gene: NA; CDR3nt: TGTGCCAGCAGTTACTCGCGAGAGGCAGCTTTCTTT; CDR3aa: CASSYSREAAFF
v_gene: TRBV5-6; abundance: NA; j_gene: TRBJ1-2; d_gene: NA; CDR3nt: TGTGCCAGCACGAAGTCCGGGGGAGGCTACACCTTC; CDR3aa: CASTKSGGGYTF
v_gene: TRBV5-1; abundance: NA; j_gene: TRBJ2-2; d_gene: TRBD1; CDR3nt: TGCGCCAGCAGCGACCGGGACAGGGTTGTTACCGGGGAGCTGTTTTTT; CDR3aa: CASSDRDRVVTGELFF
v_gene: TRBV5-1; abundance: NA; j_gene: TRBJ2-3; d_gene: NA; CDR3nt: TGCGCCAGCAGCTCCGGGGTAGTGGCAGATACGCAGTATTTT; CDR3aa: CASSSGVVADTQYF
v_gene: TRBV25-1; abundance: NA; j_gene: TRBJ2-1; d_gene: NA; CDR3nt: TGTGCCAGCAGTGATAGCGGACATCGATACAATGAGCAGTTCTTC; CDR3aa: CASSDSGHRYNEQFF
v_gene: TRBV27; abundance: NA; j_gene: TRBJ1-5; d_gene: TRBD1; CDR3nt: TGTGCCAGCAGTCTCGGGACAGCTAATCAGCCCCAGCATTTT; CDR3aa: CASSLGTANQPQHF
v_gene: TRBV2; abundance: NA; j_gene: TRBJ2-1; d_gene: NA; CDR3nt: TGTGCCAGCAGTGATGGGCGGGGCAGCGAGCAGTTCTTC; CDR3aa: CASSDGRGSEQFF
v_gene: TRBV7-3; abundance: NA; j_gene: TRBJ1-1; d_gene: NA; CDR3nt: TGTGCCAGCAGCTTAGGCAGACAGGACACCGAAGCTTTCTTT; CDR3aa: CASSLGRQDTEAFF
v_gene: TRBV28; abundance: once; j_gene: TRBJ2-7; d_gene: NA; CDR3nt: TGTGCCAGCAGGCCAGAGGGGACACGGAACTACGAGCAGTACTTC; CDR3aa: CASRPEGTRNYEQYF
v_gene: TRBV3-1/TRBV3-2; abundance: NA; j_gene: TRBJ1-1; d_gene: TRBD1; CDR3nt: TGTGCCAGCAGCCGCCTACAGGGGTTGAACACTGAAGCTTTCTTT; CDR3aa: CASSRLQGLNTEAFF
v_gene: TRBV2; abundance: NA; j_gene: TRBJ2-2; d_gene: NA; CDR3nt: TGTGCCAGCAGTGTCGTCAGGGGCACCGGGGAGCTGTTTTTT; CDR3aa: CASSVVRGTGELFF
v_gene: TRBV6-6; abundance: few; j_gene: TRBJ2-3; d_gene: TRBD2; CDR3nt: TGTGCCAGCAGTCCCAGACCGGTTCGGGGCGGGGGAGGAGATACGCAGTATTTT; CDR3aa: CASSPRPVRGGGGDTQYF
v_gene: TRBV10-1; abundance: NA; j_gene: TRBJ1-5; d_gene: NA; CDR3nt: TGCGCCAGCAGTAGAGATAGCAATCAGCCCCAGCATTTT; CDR3aa: CASSRDSNQPQHF
v_gene: TRBV5-1; abundance: NA; j_gene: TRBJ1-5; d_gene: NA; CDR3nt: TGCGCCAGCAGCTTCTTGGGGGCGCCCAATCAGCCCCAGCATTTT; CDR3aa: CASSFLGAPNQPQHF
v_gene: TRBV7-2; abundance: NA; j_gene: TRBJ1-1; d_gene: NA; CDR3nt: TGTGCCAGCAGCTTAGGGCCCCTGAACACTGAAGCTTTCTTT; CDR3aa: CASSLGPLNTEAFF
v_gene: TRBV20-1; abundance: NA; j_gene: TRBJ2-7; d_gene: NA; CDR3nt: TGCAGTGCTAGTACACGCAGTTACGAGCAGTACTTC; CDR3aa: CSASTRSYEQYF
v_gene: TRBV3-1/TRBV3-2; abundance: few; j_gene: TRBJ1-1; d_gene: NA; CDR3nt: TGTGCCAGCACCTGGACGGGGATGAACACTGAAGCTTTCTTT; CDR3aa: CASTWTGMNTEAFF
v_gene: TRBV5-1; abundance: few; j_gene: TRBJ1-5; d_gene: TRBD1; CDR3nt: TGCGCCAGCAGCTTGGGAGGGGGCCGTCAGCCCCAGCATTTT; CDR3aa: CASSLGGGRQPQHF
v_gene: TRBV7-9; abundance: NA; j_gene: TRBJ1-2; d_gene: TRBD1; CDR3nt: TGTGCCAGCAGCTCGAGTTGGGACAGGGAGTTGGGCTATGGCTACACCTTC; CDR3aa: CASSSSWDRELGYGYTF
v_gene: TRBV7-2; abundance: NA; j_gene: TRBJ2-3; d_gene: NA; CDR3nt: TGTGCCAGCAGCCCGACTAGATCAGATACGCAGTATTTT; CDR3aa: CASSPTRSDTQYF
v_gene: TRBV2; abundance: NA; j_gene: TRBJ1-4; d_gene: NA; CDR3nt: TGTGCCAGCAGTGCGGGGGAGGGGCCTAATGAAAAACTGTTTTTT; CDR3aa: CASSAGEGPNEKLFF
v_gene: TRBV19; abundance: NA; j_gene: TRBJ1-1; d_gene: TRBD1; CDR3nt: TGTGCCAGTAGCTACAAGGCAGGGGGGGAAGCTTTCTTT; CDR3aa: CASSYKAGGEAFF
v_gene: TRBV6-5; abundance: NA; j_gene: TRBJ2-7; d_gene: TRBD1; CDR3nt: TGTGCCAGCAGTTTTACCGGACAGGCCTACGAGCAGTACTTC; CDR3aa: CASSFTGQAYEQYF
v_gene: TRBV5-1; abundance: many; j_gene: TRBJ2-2; d_gene: TRBD2; CDR3nt: TGCGCCAGCAGCCCTCTAGCGGGGGAAGCGGCCGGGGAGCTGTTTTTT; CDR3aa: CASSPLAGEAAGELFF
v_gene: TRBV12-3/TRBV12-4; abundance: NA; j_gene: TRBJ2-7; d_gene: NA; CDR3nt: TGTGCCAGCTCCCAGGTGTTGTTCGAGCAGTACTTC; CDR3aa: CASSQVLFEQYF
v_gene: TRBV5-4; abundance: NA; j_gene: TRBJ2-5; d_gene: TRBD1; CDR3nt: TGTGCCAGCAGCTTGGGGGGACAGGGAAGGGCAGAGACCCAGTACTTC; CDR3aa: CASSLGGQGRAETQYF
v_gene: TRBV6-5; abundance: NA; j_gene: TRBJ1-2; d_gene: TRBD1; CDR3nt: TGTGCCAGCTTCTATCGGACAGGGGCTGGTGGCTACACCTTC; CDR3aa: CASFYRTGAGGYTF
v_gene: TRBV12-3/TRBV12-4; abundance: NA; j_gene: TRBJ2-1; d_gene: NA; CDR3nt: TGTGCCAGCAGACTAGCAACGCCTGAGCAGTTCTTC; CDR3aa: CASRLATPEQFF
v_gene: TRBV3-1/TRBV3-2; abundance: NA; j_gene: TRBJ1-5; d_gene: TRBD1; CDR3nt: TGTGCCAGCAGCCTACAGGGGAACAATCAGCCCCAGCATTTT; CDR3aa: CASSLQGNNQPQHF
v_gene: TRBV11-3; abundance: NA; j_gene: TRBJ2-1; d_gene: NA; CDR3nt: TGTGCCAGCAGCTTTAAAGAGATTCTGTTCTTC; CDR3aa: CASSFKEILFF
v_gene: TRBV6-6; abundance: NA; j_gene: TRBJ2-5; d_gene: NA; CDR3nt: TGTGCCAGCAGTTATGGGCAAGAGGAGACCCAGTACTTC; CDR3aa: CASSYGQEETQYF
v_gene: TRBV2; abundance: NA; j_gene: TRBJ1-6; d_gene: NA; CDR3nt: TGTGCCAGCAATCCAGACCCCAGGGGCCATAATTCACCCCTCCACTTT; CDR3aa: CASNPDPRGHNSPLHF
v_gene: TRBV27; abundance: NA; j_gene: TRBJ1-6; d_gene: TRBD1; CDR3nt: TGTGCCAGCAGCCGGGACAGGGAGAATTCACCCCTCCACTTT; CDR3aa: CASSRDRENSPLHF
v_gene: TRBV2; abundance: NA; j_gene: TRBJ1-1; d_gene: NA; CDR3nt: TGTGCCAGCAGTGAGTTCGGGAGAAGGACTGAAGCTTTCTTT; CDR3aa: CASSEFGRRTEAFF
v_gene: TRBV5-1; abundance: NA; j_gene: TRBJ2-3; d_gene: TRBD2; CDR3nt: TGCGCCAGCAGCTTGTACCAGCGGGGGGCCGGAAGCACAGATACGCAGTATTTT; CDR3aa: CASSLYQRGAGSTDTQYF
v_gene: TRBV28; abundance: NA; j_gene: TRBJ1-1; d_gene: NA; CDR3nt: TGTGCCAGCACCGAAGTTGGGGGCAGGGTGGGCACTGAAGCTTTCTTT; CDR3aa: CASTEVGGRVGTEAFF
v_gene: TRBV9; abundance: NA; j_gene: TRBJ1-2; d_gene: NA; CDR3nt: TGTGCCAGCAGCCGCGGAACAGGGATTCAGGGCTACACCTTC; CDR3aa: CASSRGTGIQGYTF
v_gene: TRBV12-3/TRBV12-4; abundance: NA; j_gene: TRBJ1-2; d_gene: NA; CDR3nt: TGTGCCAGCAGGGAGTACAGGGCCCAAGGCTACACCTTC; CDR3aa: CASREYRAQGYTF
v_gene: TRBV7-2; abundance: NA; j_gene: TRBJ2-5; d_gene: TRBD2; CDR3nt: TGTGCCAGCACTCTAGCGGGGGGCGTCCTGGAGACCCAGTACTTC; CDR3aa: CASTLAGGVLETQYF
v_gene: TRBV4-2; abundance: NA; j_gene: TRBJ1-4; d_gene: NA; CDR3nt: TGTGCCAGCAGCCAAGAAGCTACGGCAACTAATGAAAAACTGTTTTTT; CDR3aa: CASSQEATATNEKLFF
v_gene: TRBV7-9; abundance: NA; j_gene: TRBJ1-1; d_gene: TRBD1; CDR3nt: TGTGCCAGCAGCCCACAGGGGCCCACTGAAGCTTTCTTT; CDR3aa: CASSPQGPTEAFF
v_gene: TRBV6-2/TRBV6-3; abundance: NA; j_gene: TRBJ2-7; d_gene: NA; CDR3nt: TGTGCCAGCAGTTCCAGCCCGGGAAACTACGAGCAGTACTTC; CDR3aa: CASSSSPGNYEQYF
v_gene: TRBV29-1; abundance: NA; j_gene: TRBJ1-1; d_gene: NA; CDR3nt: TGCAGCGTTGAATGGGACATCCACACTGAAGCTTTCTTT; CDR3aa: CSVEWDIHTEAFF
v_gene: TRBV6-5; abundance: NA; j_gene: TRBJ1-6; d_gene: TRBD1; CDR3nt: TGTGCCAGCAGCCAGGACAGGGGGCTTAATTCACCCCTCCACTTT; CDR3aa: CASSQDRGLNSPLHF
v_gene: TRBV10-3; abundance: NA; j_gene: TRBJ1-1; d_gene: NA; CDR3nt: TGTGCCATCAGTGAGTCAGGGGCACGGGACACTGAAGCTTTCTTT; CDR3aa: CAISESGARDTEAFF
v_gene: TRBV5-1; abundance: NA; j_gene: TRBJ2-2; d_gene: TRBD2; CDR3nt: TGCGCCAGCAGCTCGGGACTAGCGGGGACCGGGGAGCTGTTTTTT; CDR3aa: CASSSGLAGTGELFF
v_gene: TRBV5-6; abundance: NA; j_gene: TRBJ2-5; d_gene: TRBD2; CDR3nt: TGTGCCAGCAGCAGACCCCGGGGGGGCCGCCAAGAGACCCAGTACTTC; CDR3aa: CASSRPRGGRQETQYF
v_gene: TRBV11-3; abundance: NA; j_gene: TRBJ2-3; d_gene: NA; CDR3nt: TGTGCCAGCAGCTCCTTCTTAGGGGGGGGATATAGCACAGATACGCAGTATTTT; CDR3aa: CASSSFLGGGYSTDTQYF
v_gene: TRBV7-3; abundance: NA; j_gene: TRBJ2-1; d_gene: TRBD2; CDR3nt: TGTGCCAGCAGCTTAAATAGCGGGGGGGCAAGTGAGCAGTTCTTC; CDR3aa: CASSLNSGGASEQFF
v_gene: TRBV5-1; abundance: NA; j_gene: TRBJ1-1; d_gene: TRBD1; CDR3nt: TGCGCCAGCAGATTTACAGGGGACACTGAAGCTTTCTTT; CDR3aa: CASRFTGDTEAFF
v_gene: TRBV5-6; abundance: NA; j_gene: TRBJ1-2; d_gene: NA; CDR3nt: TGTGCCAGCAGCCGGTCGGGGGGTGGCTACACCTTC; CDR3aa: CASSRSGGGYTF
v_gene: TRBV5-1; abundance: NA; j_gene: TRBJ2-2; d_gene: TRBD1; CDR3nt: TGCGCCAGCAGCTTGTTGCCGGACAGGAGCACCGGGGAGCTGTTTTTT; CDR3aa: CASSLLPDRSTGELFF